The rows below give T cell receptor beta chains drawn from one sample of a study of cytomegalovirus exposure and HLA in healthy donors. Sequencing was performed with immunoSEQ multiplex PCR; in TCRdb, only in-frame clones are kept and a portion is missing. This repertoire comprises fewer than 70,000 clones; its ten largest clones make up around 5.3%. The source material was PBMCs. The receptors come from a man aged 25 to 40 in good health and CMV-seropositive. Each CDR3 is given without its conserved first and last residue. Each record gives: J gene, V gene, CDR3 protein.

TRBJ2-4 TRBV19 ASSIGTRGKNIQY
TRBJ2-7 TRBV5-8 ASSLDTGSYEQY
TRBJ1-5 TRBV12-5 ASGLVLTGENNQPQH
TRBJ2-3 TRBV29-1 SVEAGARGGQY
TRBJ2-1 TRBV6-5 ASSYRGTVNEQF
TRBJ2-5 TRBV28 ASSLRRRTGSPETQY
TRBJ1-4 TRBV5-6 ASSSQGASVTNEKLF
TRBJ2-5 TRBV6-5 ASSDWDSTRETQY
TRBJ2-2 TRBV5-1 ASSPEVRNTGELF
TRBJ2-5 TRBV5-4 ASSFGGLAGGETQY
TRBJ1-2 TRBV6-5 ASSLERANYGYT
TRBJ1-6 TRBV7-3 ASSGTGGSNSPLH
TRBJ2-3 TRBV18 ASSPNSQGDTQY
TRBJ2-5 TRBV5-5 ASSSIAGGGETQY
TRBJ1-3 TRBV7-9 ASSPGHLNGNTIY
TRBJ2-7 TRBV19 ASSATGTGTYEQY